This TCR beta chain was captured in a study of T cell responses to AZD1222 COVID-19 vaccine (dated by TCRdb to about 2021). Looking at the study overall: Because spike-specific TCR depth and breadth did not differ between the two schedules, AZD1222 recipients who got a second dose at roughly 4 weeks were pooled with those who got a second dose at roughly 12 weeks. A total of over 230 trial participants underwent TCR sequencing, of whom about 200 had received two doses of AZD1222 and around 26 had received two doses of the MenACWY control vaccine. Trial participants were enrolled by age into 18-55, 56-69 and 70-plus year subgroups, with around 140, 26 and 57 TCR-sequenced participants respectively. Study-level results and caveats: Only five to seven AZD1222 recipients were SARS-CoV-2 seropositive at baseline, limiting conclusions about previously exposed vaccinees. Nearly half of unique spike-specific TCRs reportedly recognized epitopes outside regions mutated in the B.1.351 and B.1.1.7 variants. In the small 56-69-year group, the increase in depth fell short of significance, most likely because of low power. After two AZD1222 doses, both the breadth and the depth of spike-specific TCRs were significantly higher than at day 0 and than in MenACWY recipients. Because no day 14 peak-response samples were available, the repertoires could be characterized only after the peak T cell response. Most participants were white British and females outnumbered males, and the authors suggested that clonal diversity may have been underestimated. Vaccine-associated CD4 TCRs spanned the whole spike protein, with dominant responses in regions 160-218 and 743-854.

To note about this clone: It lacks a known antigen. Qualities for individual bases were not recorded, and no much larger clone is one base off.

The CDR3 regions of human TCRbeta chains were subjected to immunosequencing. On the authors' methods: Repertoire TCRs were matched against a reference library of SARS-CoV-2-specific TCRs generated with the MIRA antigen-specificity platform. Breadth meant the fraction of unique TCRs that were SARS-CoV-2-associated, whereas depth meant the fraction of total T cells that were SARS-CoV-2-associated. Each spike-specific TCR was assigned to its reactive spike region and to a CD4 or CD8 class using the MIRA data. Log10-transformed breadth and depth values were compared by one-way ANOVA with Sidak's multiple comparisons tests. The source is immuneACCESS, and TCRdb retained only in-frame sequences with V and J called. Part of the clones is not carried over; for the studies checked, unresolved V genes explain less than half of this, and the remainder is unexplained. V and J calls and clone size are given by that table; D and trimming were obtained from the DNA. The sample has more than 140,000 clones on record, 89% of them singletons. Under 3.5% of the sample is held by the ten biggest clonotypes.

The germline V gene sets CDR1 to LGHNA and CDR2 to YNFKEQ. The trim is 1 base for V and 1 base for J, with a gap of 16 bases between the germline ends. Including cysteine and phenylalanine, the CDR3 has 17 amino acids. Only CDR3 DNA remains: 51 bases, in frame from the first base. The intended sense of this specimen's time point label: baseline before first vaccination. The vaccinee samples were drawn from two UK trials, COV001 and COV002, one of which was a single-blind randomized controlled phase 2/3 trial testing AZD1222 (ChAdOx1 nCoV-19) in healthy adults. Trial participant PBMC samples were collected at day 0 and day 28 after the second dose for TCRbeta chain sequencing.

The receptor was isolated from an adult in good health. The sample in question was peripheral blood, obtained on day 0 of AZD1222 vaccination. The chain joins TRBV4-2 to TRBJ1-1; the best D guess is TRBD1, with 5 bases matching. The CDR3 is CASSQGEAGIWNTEAFF. The DNA is TGTGCCAGCAGCCAAGGGGAGGCAGGGATTTGGAACACTGAAGCTTTCTTT.